This entry features one T cell receptor beta chain sequence. The antigen is unknown. UMI labels and 5' RACE were used to prepare the TRB cDNA libraries. TCRdb re-called the 5' RACE reads and catalogs CDR3 proteins one per entry, DNA excluded. This sample contains under 7,500 distinct CDR3 sequences. This sample was taken from a study of CXCR3-negative and CXCR3-positive naive CD8 T cells. Study-wide results and caveats: CXCR3-positive naive cells had more hydrophobic TRB CDR3s than CXCR3-negative naive cells.

Naive CD8+ T cells showed CD45RO-CCR7+CD27+CD95-. This CDR3 region has 19 residues. Germline V gene lookup returns CDR1 MNHNS and CDR2 SASEGT. Input material: naive CXCR3+ CD8+ T cells from blood. Subset in this sample: CD45RO-CCR7+CD27+CD95- naive CD8+ T cells expressing CXCR3 (TNR3+). The rearrangement uses TRBV6-1 and TRBJ2-2; checking the TCRdb D call of TRBD1 is not possible without DNA. The source of this sequence is a human donor in good health. Some clones in this sample may be carry-over from other donors' samples. This CDR3 reads CASSPLTGVVSGLTGELFF.